The 31 T cell receptor beta chains below were found in one sample sequenced in a study of T cell responses to AZD1222 COVID-19 vaccine. Here immunoSEQ multiplex PCR was the method, and the copy in TCRdb shows in-frame clones only, minus some. The data contain approximately 180,000 clones, about 89% of them singletons. Source: peripheral blood, taken on day 0 of AZD1222 vaccination. All receptors come from an adult in good health.

The chain is built from TRBV4-2 and TRBJ2-3; TRBD2 matches 8 bases. The CDR3 spans 16 residues. After removal of 4 bases from V and 1 base from J, the junction contained 7 bases not matched to a gene. Germline CDR1 LGHNA, CDR2 YNFKEQ. The CDR3 nucleotides read TGTGCCAGCAGCCCTGGACTAGCCGTCGGCACAGATACGCAGTATTTT. Translating it yields CASSPGLAVGTDTQYF.

In its sample, this clone was seen a few times. This chain connects TRBV7-6 to TRBJ1-2, with D maybe TRBD1 (5 bases). V was clipped by 5 bases and J by 1 base, with 11 bases between them. The CDR3 is made up of 14 amino acids. Germline CDR1 is SGHVS and CDR2 is FNYEAQ. CDR3 protein: CASSPRDHNYGYTF. As DNA, the CDR3 is TGTGCCAGCAGCCCACGGGACCATAACTATGGCTACACCTTC.

The chain uses TRBV3-1 (or the pseudogene TRBV3-2) and TRBJ1-2; 7 nucleotides line up with TRBD1. CDR1 is LGHDT and CDR2 is YNNKEL in the germline V gene (reference sequence). Unmatched junction bases numbered 9, after V lost 4 bases and J lost 4 bases. The CDR3 covers 15 residues. The DNA of the CDR3 is TGTGCCAGCAGCCGTACCGGGACAGACACCTATGGCTACACCTTC. The encoded protein is CASSRTGTDTYGYTF.

J is TRBJ2-7 and V is TRBV5-4; TRBD1 agrees at 11 bases. With 6 bases clipped from V and 8 bases from J, the junction kept 13 bases outside the gene matches. The CDR3 spans 15 residues. Germline V gives CDR1 SGHNT, CDR2 YYREEE (reference sequence). The CDR3 DNA reads TGTGCCAGCAACTTTGTGGGACAGGGGGTTTCTAAGCAGTACTTC. This codes for CASNFVGQGVSKQYF.

Only one count was recorded for this clone. The V call is TRBV19, the J call TRBJ1-1; tentative D call: TRBD1 (5 bases). Germline V gives CDR1 LNHDA, CDR2 SQIVND (reference sequence). V lost 5 bases and J 5 bases, leaving 15 bases between the germline ends. The CDR3 spans 14 residues. The CDR3 DNA is TGTGCCAGTAGTTCCGGCGCAGGGTGGACTGAAGCTTTCTTT. It yields the protein CASSSGAGWTEAFF.

The rearrangement joins TRBV28 to TRBJ1-4; D gene uncertain. Germline lookup yields CDR1 MDHEN and CDR2 SYDVKM. Trimming removed 7 bases from V and 4 bases from J, with 16 bases in between. CDR3 size: 15 residues. The CDR3 is CASISQGSGNEKLFF. As DNA, the CDR3 is TGTGCCAGCATCTCGCAAGGGAGTGGTAATGAAAAACTGTTTTTT.

The chain has TRBV6-2 or TRBV6-3 and TRBJ1-6; 7 bases line up with TRBD1. The germline CDR1 and CDR2 sequences are MNHEY and SVGEGT. The CDR3 totals 16 residues. V shed 5 bases, J shed 2 bases, and the junction held 6 bases outside the gene matches. The CDR3 coding sequence is TGTGCCAGCAGTCTCAAAGGGGGCACCTATAATTCACCCCTCCACTTT. Protein sequence: CASSLKGGTYNSPLHF.

This clone was observed a handful of times. The chain recombines TRBV3-1 (or the pseudogene TRBV3-2) with TRBJ1-6; tentative D call: TRBD1 (6 bases). Trimming took 5 bases from V and 5 from J, leaving 7 bases between them. The CDR3 contains 13 residues. In germline, CDR1 is LGHDT, CDR2 YNNKEL (reference sequence). CDR3 DNA sequence: TGTGCCAGCAGCAACAGGGATAATTCACCCCTCCACTTT. Its protein product is CASSNRDNSPLHF.

The chain couples TRBV28 to TRBJ1-5; no definite D call. CDR1 MDHEN and CDR2 SYDVKM come from the germline V gene. Trimming left V 6 bases short and J 3 bases short, with 6 bases between. This CDR3 region has 12 residues. The CDR3 nucleotides read TGTGCCAGCAGCGAAACCAATCAGCCCCAGCATTTT. This sequence encodes CASSETNQPQHF.

The V and J genes are TRBV7-2 and TRBJ1-5; no definite D call. This CDR3 contains 15 residues. The germline V gene encodes CDR1 SGHTA and CDR2 FQGNSA. With 2 bases removed from V and 0 bases from J, the gap between germline ends came to 8 bases. The CDR3 loop reads CASSLWAYSNQPQHF. Here the CDR3 DNA reads TGTGCCAGCAGCTTATGGGCTTATAGCAATCAGCCCCAGCATTTT. The entire variable domain, with the rest obtained from reference TRBV7-2 and TRBJ1-5, is as follows: GAGVSQSPSNKVTEKGKDVELRCDPISGHTALYWYRQSLGQGLEFLIYFQGNSAPDKSGLPSDRFSAERTGGSVSTLTIQRTQQEDSAVYLCASSLWAYSNQPQHFGDGTRLSIL.

V usage is TRBV5-1 and J usage is TRBJ2-1; D possibly corresponds to TRBD2 (5 bases). The germline V gene encodes CDR1 SGHRS and CDR2 YFSETQ. The V gene lost 4 bases and the J gene lost 0 bases, with 11 bases spanning the gap. The CDR3 has 15 amino acids. The CDR3: CASSPDSPSYNEQFF. The CDR3 DNA follows: TGCGCCAGCAGCCCGGACTCTCCCTCCTACAATGAGCAGTTCTTC.

This clone showed up just a few times. V and J are TRBV7-9 and TRBJ2-7, with TRBD1 matching over 8 bases. This CDR3 is 15 amino acids long. Trimming took 4 bases from V and 7 from J; bases not matched to a gene: 12. The V gene's germline CDR1 is SEHNR and CDR2 FQNEAQ (reference sequence). CDR3 sequence reads: CASSSGGEVSGEQYV. CDR3 nucleotide sequence: TGTGCCAGCAGCTCAGGGGGCGAGGTATCCGGAGAGCAGTACGTC.

The chain couples TRBV30 to TRBJ1-3, with no clear D. This CDR3 comprises 15 residues. Germline V gene data show CDR1 as GTSNPN and CDR2 as SVGIG (reference sequence). Trimming removed 0 bases from V and 0 bases from J, with 9 bases in between. This chain's CDR3 is CAWSVFGSSGNTIYF. As DNA, the CDR3 is TGTGCCTGGAGTGTTTTCGGGAGCTCTGGAAACACCATATATTTT.

The rearrangement joins TRBV28 to TRBJ2-7, with D perhaps matching TRBD1 (6 bases). The length of the CDR3 is 13 residues. The germline gives CDR1 MDHEN, CDR2 SYDVKM. The ends were cut back, 6 bases at V and 4 bases at J, with 13 bases in the middle. The CDR3 coding sequence is TGTGCCAGCAGCTCCGGGACATGGTACGAGCAGTACTTC. It specifies CASSSGTWYEQYF.

The CDR3 sequence is CASTLGGNSNQPQHF. CDR3 nucleotide sequence: TGTGCCAGCACCCTGGGCGGTAATAGCAATCAGCCCCAGCATTTT. This sequence joins TRBV6-5 and TRBJ1-5; D is unresolved. The ends were cut back, 7 bases at V and 0 bases at J, with 13 bases in the middle. CDR1 and CDR2 from the germline V gene are MNHEY and SVGAGI. There are 15 residues in the CDR3.

This clone showed up just once. V usage is TRBV18 and J usage is TRBJ1-2; 9 bases are a match to TRBD1. Germline CDR1 KGHSH, CDR2 LQKENI. V gave up 2 bases and J gave up 6 bases; unmatched junction bases: 10. The CDR3 spans 16 residues. The CDR3 DNA sequence: TGTGCCAGCTCACCATCCGGGAGGACAGGGGACCATGGCTACACCTTC. It yields the protein CASSPSGRTGDHGYTF.

This clone was detected only a few times. The chain has TRBV5-3 and TRBJ2-7; 8 bases map to TRBD1. TRBV5-3 is classed as an ORF, of uncertain function. Losses at the gene ends were 4 bases for V and 4 bases for J; bases not matched to a gene: 16. The CDR3 runs 17 residues. The CDR3 reads CARSPHRSRRGRYEQYV. The CDR3 bases are TGTGCCAGAAGCCCTCACCGCTCTCGCAGGGGGCGATACGAGCAGTACGTC.

This clone was seen a single time. The chain recombines TRBV24-1 with TRBJ1-5; 7 bases map to TRBD1. Germline CDR1 and CDR2: KGHDR and SFDVKD. J was trimmed by 9 bases and V by 5 bases; bases with no gene match: 3. The CDR3 covers 12 residues. The CDR3 bases are TGTGCCACCAGTGCACAGGGGCGGCCCCAGCATTTT. Protein sequence: CATSAQGRPQHF.

This clone was observed a single time. V and J are TRBV6-5 and TRBJ1-1; D is unclear. Between the trimmed V and J ends, which lost 7 bases and 4 bases, there was a span of 13 bases. Germline V CDR1 and CDR2: MNHEY, SVGAGI. CDR3 length equals 13 residues. Here the CDR3 DNA reads TGTGCCAGCACCCCGGCCTGGCTCACTGAAGCTTTCTTT. It codes for CASTPAWLTEAFF.

The chain has TRBV15 and TRBJ2-5, with D unclear. Trimming stripped 0 bases from V and 4 bases from J, with 6 bases between. CDR3 size: 13 residues. Germline V lookup: CDR1 LNHNV, CDR2 YYDKDF (reference sequence). The chain's CDR3 is CATSREDGETQYF. CDR3 bases: TGTGCCACCAGCAGAGAGGATGGAGAGACCCAGTACTTC.

The chain carries TRBV19 and TRBJ1-1; D is unresolved. The CDR3 loop spans 17 amino acids. Germline V lookup: CDR1 LNHDA, CDR2 SQIVND (reference sequence). V lost 6 bases and J lost 4, with 24 bases in between. CDR3 nucleotide sequence: TGTGCCAGTAGCCGTGAGGCTCTCGGCAGGCGGGGCACTGAAGCTTTCTTT. It specifies CASSREALGRRGTEAFF.

The rearrangement uses TRBV6-1 and TRBJ1-3, with D unclear. The CDR3 contains 14 residues. Germline lookup yields CDR1 MNHNS and CDR2 SASEGT. V lost 2 bases to trimming and J lost 5 bases, with 10 bases between them. CDR3 residues: CASSESSNRNTIYF. The CDR3 DNA sequence: TGTGCCAGCAGTGAATCAAGTAACAGAAACACCATATATTTT.

The chain employs TRBV27 and TRBJ1-6; a weak D match, TRBD1 (5 bases). With 2 bases removed from V and 3 bases from J, the gap between germline ends came to 20 bases. The germline V gene encodes CDR1 MNHEY and CDR2 SMNVEV (reference sequence). The CDR3 has 19 amino acids. Here the CDR3 DNA reads TGTGCCAGCAGTTTAAAGGGCAGGGCCCTTAGTCTCTATAATTCACCCCTCCACTTT. Residues: CASSLKGRALSLYNSPLHF.

This clone was seen once. The chain joins TRBV24-1 to TRBJ2-5, with 9 bases matching TRBD1. Trimming at V came to 4 bases and at J to 5 bases, leaving 10 bases not matched to a gene. From germline, CDR1 is KGHDR and CDR2 SFDVKD. This CDR3 comprises 16 residues. The CDR3 sequence: CATSDPGTGLWETQYF. The CDR3 region has the DNA TGTGCCACCAGTGACCCTGGGACAGGGCTTTGGGAGACCCAGTACTTC.

The V call is TRBV4-1, the J call TRBJ2-6, with D unresolved. Per germline, CDR1 MGHRA and CDR2 YSYEKL. The V and J ends lost 4 bases and 3 bases respectively, with 10 bases between them. The CDR3 is 15 residues long. The CDR3 reads CASSLDRFGANVLTF. Here the CDR3 DNA reads TGCGCCAGCAGCCTCGACCGCTTTGGGGCCAACGTCCTGACTTTC.

This chain links TRBV11-2 with TRBJ2-1, with TRBD2 identical over 10 bases. The CDR3 sequence is 16 residues long. The ends lost 3 bases at V and 1 base at J; junction bases unmatched: 3. Germline CDR1 and CDR2: SGHAT and FQNNGV. This chain's CDR3 is CASSFRTSGSYNEQFF. DNA of the CDR3: TGTGCCAGCAGCTTTCGGACTAGCGGTTCCTACAATGAGCAGTTCTTC.

This chain links TRBV28 with TRBJ2-1; D is tentatively TRBD1 or TRBD2 (5 bases each). CDR1 MDHEN and CDR2 SYDVKM come from the germline V gene. The CDR3 runs to 13 residues. The germline V and J ends were trimmed by 4 bases and 4 bases, with 8 bases remaining between them. DNA of the CDR3: TGTGCCAGCAGTTCGGGACGGTACAATGAGCAGTTCTTC. Translated, it gives CASSSGRYNEQFF.

This rearrangement joins TRBV7-8 to TRBJ2-7; the D gene is possibly TRBD2 (5 bases). The CDR3 is 13 residues long. Trimming shortened V by 5 bases and J by 3 bases, and 11 bases separated the two germline ends. Germline CDR1 is SGHVS and CDR2 is FQNEAQ. CDR3 nucleotides: TGTGCCAGCAGCCTCAGCGGTGGCTACGAGCAGTACGTC. Amino acid sequence: CASSLSGGYEQYV.

The V and J genes are TRBV24-1 and TRBJ2-1; D is ambiguous. This CDR3 contains 14 residues. Trimming took off 2 bases at V and 5 bases at J, with 9 bases between the two ends. Germline V gene lookup returns CDR1 KGHDR and CDR2 SFDVKD. CDR3 region: CATSDSGRDNEQFF. Written as DNA, the CDR3 is TGTGCCACCAGTGATTCCGGACGGGACAATGAGCAGTTCTTC.

The V call is TRBV2, the J call TRBJ1-2; D is possibly TRBD1 (6 bases). The germline V gene encodes CDR1 SNHLY and CDR2 FYNNEI. The CDR3 contains 12 residues. The V end was cut by 5 bases, the J end by 7 bases, with 11 bases between. The CDR3 loop is CASSLGQSGYTF. The CDR3, as DNA: TGTGCCAGCAGTCTCGGACAGTCTGGCTACACCTTC.

The chain uses TRBV19 and TRBJ2-1, with 10 bases aligning to TRBD2. Germline loops: CDR1 LNHDA, CDR2 SQIVND (reference sequence). The CDR3 length is 16 residues. The V gene end was trimmed by 3 bases and the J gene end by 9 bases; junction bases not matched to a gene: 11. The DNA of the CDR3 is TGTGCCAGTAGTATGGTAGGGCCTAGCGGGGGTCGTGAGCAGTTCTTC. Translation gives CASSMVGPSGGREQFF.